This T cell receptor beta chain derives from a study of T cells after yellow fever vaccination. Study-wide background: Fractions containing few cells were prepared with SMART-Seq v4 Ultra Low Input.

MiXCR was run by TCRdb on the 5' RACE reads, yielding one entry per CDR3 protein. The repertoire includes around 260,000 distinct CDR3 sequences, roughly 5% of them detected once, and roughly 3.5% sits in the top ten. There are many counts of this clonotype. Its antigen is still unknown. Regarding the study as a whole: A large majority of primary-vaccination clones showed up again after the booster (around 96% CD4, around 90% CD8). Abundant contaminating clonotypes from the bulk population could appear in FACS-sorted repertoires.

The specimen comprised CD4+ T cells sorted from PBMCs, sampled on the day of the yellow fever booster vaccination. The TCR sequence derives from a man aged 18 to 35 who received the YFV17D yellow fever vaccine.

DNA of the CDR3: TGCGCCAGCAGCCAAGAGTCCCCAGGGAGAACTGAAGCTTTCTTT. Encoded protein: CASSQESPGRTEAFF. This sequence joins TRBV4-3 and TRBJ1-1, with D possibly matching TRBD1 (5 bases). Trimming stripped 0 bases from V and 5 bases from J, with 13 bases between. Germline assignment: CDR1 LGHNA and CDR2 YSLEER. The length of the CDR3 is 15 residues.